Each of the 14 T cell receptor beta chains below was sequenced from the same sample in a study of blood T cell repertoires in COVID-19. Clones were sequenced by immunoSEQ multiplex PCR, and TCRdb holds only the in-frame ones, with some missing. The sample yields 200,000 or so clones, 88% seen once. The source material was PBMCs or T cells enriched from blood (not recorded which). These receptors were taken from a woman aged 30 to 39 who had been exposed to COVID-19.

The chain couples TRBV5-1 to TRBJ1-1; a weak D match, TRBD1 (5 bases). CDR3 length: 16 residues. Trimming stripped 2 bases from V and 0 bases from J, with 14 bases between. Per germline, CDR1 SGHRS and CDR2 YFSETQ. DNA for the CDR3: TGCGCCAGCAGCTTAGACAGCTTCGTCATGAACACTGAAGCTTTCTTT. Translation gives CASSLDSFVMNTEAFF.

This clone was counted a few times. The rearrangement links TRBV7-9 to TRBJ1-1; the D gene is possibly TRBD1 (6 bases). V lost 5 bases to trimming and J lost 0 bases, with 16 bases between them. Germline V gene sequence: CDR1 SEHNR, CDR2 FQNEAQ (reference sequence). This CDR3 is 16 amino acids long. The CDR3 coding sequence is TGTGCCAGCAGCCGACAGGACGACCTTTTGAACACTGAAGCTTTCTTT. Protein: CASSRQDDLLNTEAFF.

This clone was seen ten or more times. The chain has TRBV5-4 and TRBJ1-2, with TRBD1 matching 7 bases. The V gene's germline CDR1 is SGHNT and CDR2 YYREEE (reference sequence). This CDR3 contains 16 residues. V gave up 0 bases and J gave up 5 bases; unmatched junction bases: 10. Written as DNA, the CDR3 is TGTGCCAGCAGCTTGGTTCCCGGGGACAGAGCGTATGGCTACACCTTC. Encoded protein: CASSLVPGDRAYGYTF.

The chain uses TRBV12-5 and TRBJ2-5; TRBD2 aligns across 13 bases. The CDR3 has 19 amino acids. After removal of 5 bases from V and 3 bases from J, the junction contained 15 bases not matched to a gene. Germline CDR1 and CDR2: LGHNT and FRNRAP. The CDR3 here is CASGAHRLPLAGGEETQYF. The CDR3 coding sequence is TGTGCTAGTGGTGCTCACCGACTCCCACTAGCGGGAGGGGAAGAGACCCAGTACTTC.

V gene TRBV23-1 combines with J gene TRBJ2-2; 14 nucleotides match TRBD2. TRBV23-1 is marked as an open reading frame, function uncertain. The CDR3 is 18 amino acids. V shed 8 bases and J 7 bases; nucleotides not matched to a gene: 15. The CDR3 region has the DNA TGCGCCAGCTGGTTCAACCCGGGACTAGCGGGAGATAGCGGGGAGCTGTTTTTT. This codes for CASWFNPGLAGDSGELFF.

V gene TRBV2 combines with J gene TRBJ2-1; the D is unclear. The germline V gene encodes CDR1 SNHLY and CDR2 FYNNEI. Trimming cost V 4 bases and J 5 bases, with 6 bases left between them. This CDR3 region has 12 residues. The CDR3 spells CASSGTDNEQFF. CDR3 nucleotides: TGTGCCAGCAGTGGCACGGACAATGAGCAGTTCTTC. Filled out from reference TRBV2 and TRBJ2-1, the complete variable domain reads EPEVTQTPSHQVTQMGQEVILRCVPISNHLYFYWYRQILGQKVEFLVSFYNNEISEKSEIFDDQFSVERPDGSNFTLKIRSTKLEDSAMYFCASSGTDNEQFFGPGTRLTVL.

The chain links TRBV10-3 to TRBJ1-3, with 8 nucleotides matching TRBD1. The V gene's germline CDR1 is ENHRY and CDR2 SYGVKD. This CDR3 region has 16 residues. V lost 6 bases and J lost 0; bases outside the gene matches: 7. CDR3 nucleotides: TGTGCCATCAGGGGAACAGGGGGAATCTCTGGAAACACCATATATTTT. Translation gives CAIRGTGGISGNTIYF.

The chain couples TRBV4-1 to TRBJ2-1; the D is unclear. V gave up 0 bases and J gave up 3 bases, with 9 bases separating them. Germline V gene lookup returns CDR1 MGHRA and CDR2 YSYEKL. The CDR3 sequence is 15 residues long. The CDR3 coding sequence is TGCGCCAGCAGCCAAGATCTTGGCAGCTACAATGAGCAGTTCTTC. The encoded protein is CASSQDLGSYNEQFF.

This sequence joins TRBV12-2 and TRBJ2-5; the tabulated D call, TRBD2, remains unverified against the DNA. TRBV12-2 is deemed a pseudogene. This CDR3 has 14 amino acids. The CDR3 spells CASRYSGGEETQYF. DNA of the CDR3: TGTGCAAGTCGCTACTCCGGCGGGGAGGAGACCCAGTACTTC.

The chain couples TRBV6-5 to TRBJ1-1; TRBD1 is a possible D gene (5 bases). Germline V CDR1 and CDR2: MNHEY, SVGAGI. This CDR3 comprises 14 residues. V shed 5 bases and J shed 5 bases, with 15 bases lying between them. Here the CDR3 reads CASSILGVMTEAFF. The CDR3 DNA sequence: TGTGCCAGCAGTATTCTAGGGGTTATGACTGAAGCTTTCTTT.

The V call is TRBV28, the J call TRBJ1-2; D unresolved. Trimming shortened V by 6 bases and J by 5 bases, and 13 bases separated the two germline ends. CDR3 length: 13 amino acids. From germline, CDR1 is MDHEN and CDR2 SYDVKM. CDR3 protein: CASRLAVWYGYTF. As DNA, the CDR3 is TGTGCCAGCAGGCTGGCCGTTTGGTATGGCTACACCTTC.

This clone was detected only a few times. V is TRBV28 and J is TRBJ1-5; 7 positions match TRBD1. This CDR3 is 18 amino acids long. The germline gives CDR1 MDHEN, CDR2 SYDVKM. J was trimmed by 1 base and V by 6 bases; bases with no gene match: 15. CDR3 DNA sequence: TGTGCCAGCAGGCTAGGACAGGCCGCTGGAAGAAGCAATCAGCCCCAGCATTTT. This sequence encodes CASRLGQAAGRSNQPQHF.

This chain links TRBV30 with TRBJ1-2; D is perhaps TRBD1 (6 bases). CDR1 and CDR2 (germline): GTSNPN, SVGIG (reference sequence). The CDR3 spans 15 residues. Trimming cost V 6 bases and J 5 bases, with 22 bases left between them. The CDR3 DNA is TGTGCCTGTCAAAACCCCGGACAGACACTTTATGGCTACACCTTC. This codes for CACQNPGQTLYGYTF. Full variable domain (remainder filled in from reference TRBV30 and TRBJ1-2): SQTIHQWPATLVQPVGSPLSLECTVEGTSNPNLYWYRQAAGRGLQLLFYSVGIGQISSEVPQNLSASRPQDRQFILSSKKLLLSDSGFYLCACQNPGQTLYGYTFGSGTRLTVV.

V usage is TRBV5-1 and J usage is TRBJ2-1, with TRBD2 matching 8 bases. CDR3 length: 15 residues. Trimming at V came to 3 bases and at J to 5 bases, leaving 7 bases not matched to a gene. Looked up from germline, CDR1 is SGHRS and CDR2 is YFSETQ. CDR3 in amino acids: CASSSTSVTNNEQFF. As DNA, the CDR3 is TGCGCCAGCAGCTCGACTAGCGTAACGAACAATGAGCAGTTCTTC.